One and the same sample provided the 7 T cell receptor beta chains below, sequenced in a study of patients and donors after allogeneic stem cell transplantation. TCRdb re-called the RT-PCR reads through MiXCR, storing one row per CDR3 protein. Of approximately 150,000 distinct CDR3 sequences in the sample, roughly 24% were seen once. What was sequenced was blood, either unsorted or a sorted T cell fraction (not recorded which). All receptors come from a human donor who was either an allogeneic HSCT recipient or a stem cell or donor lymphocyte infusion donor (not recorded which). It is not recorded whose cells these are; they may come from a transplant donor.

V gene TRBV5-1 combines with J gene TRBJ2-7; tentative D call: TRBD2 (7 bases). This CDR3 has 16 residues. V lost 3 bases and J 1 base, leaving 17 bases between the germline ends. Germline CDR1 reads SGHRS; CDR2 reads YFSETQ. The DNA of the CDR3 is TGCGCCAGCAGCTCCCCCGGGGGGCTTTTGTCCTACGAGCAGTACTTC. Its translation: CASSSPGGLLSYEQYF.

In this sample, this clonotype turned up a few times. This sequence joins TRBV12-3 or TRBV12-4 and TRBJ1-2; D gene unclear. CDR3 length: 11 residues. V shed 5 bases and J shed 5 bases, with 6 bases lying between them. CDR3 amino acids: CASSMPYGYTF. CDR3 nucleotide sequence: TGTGCCAGCAGTATGCCTTATGGCTACACCTTC.

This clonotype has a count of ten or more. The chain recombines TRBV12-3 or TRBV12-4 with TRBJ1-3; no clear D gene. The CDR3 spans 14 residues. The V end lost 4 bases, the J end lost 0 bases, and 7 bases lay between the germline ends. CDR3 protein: CASSSSNSGNTIYF. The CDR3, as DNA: TGTGCCAGCAGTTCCAGTAACTCTGGAAACACCATATATTTT.

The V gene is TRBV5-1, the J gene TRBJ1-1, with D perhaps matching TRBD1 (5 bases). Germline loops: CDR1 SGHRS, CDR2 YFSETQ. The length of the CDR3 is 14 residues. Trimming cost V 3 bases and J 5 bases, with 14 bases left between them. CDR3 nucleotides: TGCGCCAGCAGCTCAGGCGACAGTGGTACTGAAGCTTTCTTT. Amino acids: CASSSGDSGTEAFF.

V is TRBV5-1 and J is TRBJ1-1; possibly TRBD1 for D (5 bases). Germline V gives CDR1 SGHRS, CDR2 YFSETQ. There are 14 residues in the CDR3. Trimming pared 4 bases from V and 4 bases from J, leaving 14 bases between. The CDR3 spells CASSEGPGITEAFF. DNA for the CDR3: TGCGCCAGCAGCGAGGGGCCAGGGATCACTGAAGCTTTCTTT.

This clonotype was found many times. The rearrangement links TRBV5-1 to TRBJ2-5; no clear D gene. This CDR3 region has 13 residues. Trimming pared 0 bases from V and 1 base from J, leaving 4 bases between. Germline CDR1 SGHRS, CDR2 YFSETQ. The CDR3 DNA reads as TGCGCCAGCAGCTTGGTAGCCCAAGAGACCCAGTACTTC. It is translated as CASSLVAQETQYF.

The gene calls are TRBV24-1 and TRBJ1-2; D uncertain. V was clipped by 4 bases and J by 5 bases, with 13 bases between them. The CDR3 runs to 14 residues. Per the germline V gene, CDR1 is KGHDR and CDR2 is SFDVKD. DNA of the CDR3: TGTGCCACCAGTGACCCGTACACAGATTATGGCTACACCTTC. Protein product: CATSDPYTDYGYTF.